This record concerns one T cell receptor beta chain sequence. Its cognate antigen is unknown. These data are taken from a study of T cells in Graves' hyperthyroidism and ophthalmopathy. Study-wide findings and caveats: Ophthalmopathy, as predicted by the model, came a median 6.5 months after the prediction. Most thyroid clonotypes that were expanded above 0.001 also turned up in blood.

Absence of ophthalmopathy progression within 18 months defined stable Graves' hyperthyroidism. The CDR3 length is 16 residues. V was trimmed by 0 bases and J by 8 bases, leaving 19 bases between them. Per germline, CDR1 DFQATT and CDR2 SNEGSKA (reference sequence). The source material, RNA transcripts, was used to amplify TCR beta CDR3 regions. HTBI primers drove first-round RT-PCR of the TCR CDR3. TCRdb passed the multiplex PCR reads through MiXCR, listing each CDR3 protein once. The sample has about 400,000 distinct CDR3 sequences; 15% are singletons. The specimen sequenced was blood. The clonotype was recovered from a woman in her 30s with Graves' hyperthyroidism. The chain links TRBV20-1 to TRBJ1-4; D is possibly TRBD1 (5 bases). The CDR3 region is CSARDGGPRSTEKLFF. The CDR3 DNA is TGCAGTGCTAGAGATGGGGGACCCAGGTCTACGGAAAAACTGTTTTTT.